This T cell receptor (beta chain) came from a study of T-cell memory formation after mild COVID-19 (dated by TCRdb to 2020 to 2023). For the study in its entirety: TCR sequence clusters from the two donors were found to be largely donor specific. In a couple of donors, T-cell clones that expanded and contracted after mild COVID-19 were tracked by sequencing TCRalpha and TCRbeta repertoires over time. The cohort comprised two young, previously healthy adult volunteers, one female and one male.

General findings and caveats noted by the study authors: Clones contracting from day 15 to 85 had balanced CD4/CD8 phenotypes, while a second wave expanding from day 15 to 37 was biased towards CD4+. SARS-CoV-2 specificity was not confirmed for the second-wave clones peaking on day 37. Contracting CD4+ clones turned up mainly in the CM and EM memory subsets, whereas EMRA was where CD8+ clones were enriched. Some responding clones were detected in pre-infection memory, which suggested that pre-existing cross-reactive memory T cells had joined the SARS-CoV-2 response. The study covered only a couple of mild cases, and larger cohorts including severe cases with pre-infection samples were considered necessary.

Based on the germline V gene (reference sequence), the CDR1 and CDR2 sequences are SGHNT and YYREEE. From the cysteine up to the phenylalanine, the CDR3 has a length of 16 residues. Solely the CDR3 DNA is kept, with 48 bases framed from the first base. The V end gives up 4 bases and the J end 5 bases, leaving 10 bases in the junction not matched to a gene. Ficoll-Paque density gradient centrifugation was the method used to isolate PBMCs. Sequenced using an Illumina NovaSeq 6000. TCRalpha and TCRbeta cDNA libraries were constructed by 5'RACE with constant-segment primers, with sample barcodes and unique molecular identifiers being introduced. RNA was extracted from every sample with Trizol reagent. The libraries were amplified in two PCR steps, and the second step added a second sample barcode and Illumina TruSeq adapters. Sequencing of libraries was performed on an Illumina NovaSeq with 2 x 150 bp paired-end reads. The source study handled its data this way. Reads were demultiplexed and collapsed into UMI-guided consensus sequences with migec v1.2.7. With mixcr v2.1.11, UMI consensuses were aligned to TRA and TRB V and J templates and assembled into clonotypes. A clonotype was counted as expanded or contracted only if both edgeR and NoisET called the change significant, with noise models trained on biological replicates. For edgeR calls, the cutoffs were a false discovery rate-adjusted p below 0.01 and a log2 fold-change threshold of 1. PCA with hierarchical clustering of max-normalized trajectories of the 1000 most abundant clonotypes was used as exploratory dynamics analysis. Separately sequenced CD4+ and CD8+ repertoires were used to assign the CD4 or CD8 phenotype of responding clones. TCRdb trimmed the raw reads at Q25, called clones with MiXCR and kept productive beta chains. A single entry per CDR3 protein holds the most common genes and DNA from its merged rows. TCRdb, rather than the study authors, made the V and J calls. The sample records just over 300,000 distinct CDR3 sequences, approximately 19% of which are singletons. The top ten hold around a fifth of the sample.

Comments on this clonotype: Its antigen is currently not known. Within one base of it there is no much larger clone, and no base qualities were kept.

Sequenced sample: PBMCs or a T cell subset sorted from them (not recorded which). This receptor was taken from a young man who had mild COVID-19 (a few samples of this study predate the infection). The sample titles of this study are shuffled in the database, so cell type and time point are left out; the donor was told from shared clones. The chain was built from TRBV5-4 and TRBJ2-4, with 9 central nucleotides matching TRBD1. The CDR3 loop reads CASSRGGQGPQNIQYF. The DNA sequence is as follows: TGTGCCAGCAGCCGAGGGGGACAGGGACCCCAAAACATTCAGTACTTC.